This T cell receptor beta chain is from a study of blood T cell repertoires in COVID-19. Across the whole study: Sites in the United States, Italy and Spain provided acute and convalescent COVID-19 samples. T cells, B-cell-depleted T cells, or PBMCs supplied cDNA or gDNA.

This CDR3 is 16 amino acids long. The J segment lost 7 bases and the V segment lost 2 bases, leaving 10 bases of the junction unmatched. Germline-derived CDR1 and CDR2 are WSHSY and SAAADI. The authors' processing: Amplification of reference gene primers was used by the study to estimate nucleated cell counts. Here immunoSEQ multiplex PCR was the method, and the copy in TCRdb shows in-frame clones only, minus some. V, J and clone size derive from that table, while D and trimming were established from the DNA sequence. The sample holds approximately 170,000 clones, around 85% seen once. The TCR comes from a woman aged 45-60 years with acute or convalescent COVID-19. The sample taken for sequencing was peripheral blood. The V gene is TRBV10-2, the J gene TRBJ2-1, with 8 bases that match TRBD1. CDR3 sequence reads: CASSETRTGQRNEQFF. CDR3 nucleotides: TGCGCCAGCAGTGAGACCCGGACAGGGCAGCGGAATGAGCAGTTCTTC.